Shown below are 29 T cell receptor beta chains from a single sample sequenced in a study of cytomegalovirus exposure and HLA in healthy donors (dated by TCRdb to the late 2010s). The method was the immunoSEQ multiplex PCR assay. The multiplex PCR relied on a mix of 60 forward primers for TCR Vbeta segments and 13 reverse primers for TCR Jbeta segments. TCRdb took over this immuneACCESS table, retaining in-frame rearrangements with V and J assigned. Such tables are incomplete; in checked studies, under half of the missing clones stem from an unresolved V gene, and the remainder is unexplained. The sample table shows 200,000 or so clones, and about 77% are seen once. The biggest ten clones account for 5% to 6% of the sample. The specimen was PBMCs. The receptors originated from a woman aged 25 to 39 in good health and CMV-seropositive.

The J gene is TRBJ2-7, the V gene TRBV5-1; 7 bases match TRBD1. V was pared by 4 bases and J by 6 bases, with 4 bases of the junction left unmatched. The CDR3 runs 12 residues. Germline-derived CDR1 and CDR2 are SGHRS and YFSETQ. This CDR3 reads CASSSTGVEQYF. CDR3 nucleotide sequence: TGCGCCAGCAGCAGCACAGGGGTCGAGCAGTACTTC.

The chain couples TRBV13 to TRBJ1-1, with D perhaps matching TRBD1 (5 bases). Trimming shortened V by 2 bases and J by 4 bases, and 11 bases separated the two germline ends. CDR1 is PRHDT and CDR2 is FYEKMQ in the germline V gene (reference sequence). The CDR3 has 14 residues. The CDR3 DNA reads TGTGCCAGCAGCTTATCCAGGGAACTCACTGAAGCTTTCTTT. This gives the protein CASSLSRELTEAFF. The full variable domain, its missing parts supplied by reference TRBV13 and TRBJ1-1, is AAGVIQSPRHLIKEKRETATLKCYPIPRHDTVYWYQQGPGQDPQFLISFYEKMQSDKGSIPDRFSAQQFSDYHSELNMSSLELGDSALYFCASSLSRELTEAFFGQGTRLTVV.

This clone has just one count. Written as DNA, the CDR3 is TGTGCCAGCAGCTTGATTGGGGGGGAGCAGTACTTC. Its protein product is CASSLIGGEQYF. This chain uses TRBV5-4 with TRBJ2-7; tentatively, D is TRBD2 (6 bases). V shed 1 base and J shed 7 bases, with 9 bases lying between them. The germline CDR1 and CDR2 sequences are SGHNT and YYREEE (reference sequence). The CDR3 is made up of 12 amino acids.

V usage is TRBV5-4 and J usage is TRBJ2-1, with TRBD2 matching 13 bases. This CDR3 is built from 17 residues. The germline V gene has CDR1 SGHNT and CDR2 YYREEE (reference sequence). The V gene end was trimmed by 2 bases and the J gene end by 6 bases; junction bases not matched to a gene: 8. CDR3 sequence reads: CASSFPMGLAGTNEQFF. The CDR3 DNA is TGTGCCAGCAGCTTCCCAATGGGACTAGCGGGGACCAATGAGCAGTTCTTC.

This clone was seen more than once but under ten times. The chain combines TRBV11-3 with TRBJ2-1, with 8 bases identical to TRBD1. The V segment lost 3 bases and the J segment 4 bases; nucleotides outside the gene matches: 2. CDR3 length: 14 amino acids. Looked up from germline, CDR1 is SGHNT and CDR2 is YENEEA. The CDR3 is CASSFRDRYNEQFF. In DNA, the CDR3 is TGTGCCAGCAGCTTCCGGGACAGGTACAATGAGCAGTTCTTC.

J is TRBJ1-1 and V is TRBV11-3; no reliable D call. CDR3 length: 13 residues. The V end was cut by 5 bases, the J end by 1 base, with 8 bases between. Per germline, CDR1 SGHNT and CDR2 YENEEA. Here the CDR3 reads CASSPPGNTEAFF. The CDR3 DNA reads as TGTGCCAGCAGCCCTCCAGGGAACACTGAAGCTTTCTTT.

The rearrangement uses TRBV18 and TRBJ2-7; the D is unclear. Trimming removed 6 bases from V and 0 bases from J, with 18 bases in between. The germline gives CDR1 KGHSH, CDR2 LQKENI. CDR3 length equals 16 residues. The CDR3 loop is CASSPLQSSSSYEQYF. Written as DNA, the CDR3 is TGTGCCAGCTCCCCATTACAGAGTTCAAGCTCCTACGAGCAGTACTTC.

The rearrangement joins TRBV7-9 to TRBJ2-6, with TRBD2 as a possible D gene (6 bases). Germline V gene data show CDR1 as SEHNR and CDR2 as FQNEAQ (reference sequence). Trimming shortened V by 4 bases and J by 2 bases, and 21 bases separated the two germline ends. The CDR3 is 19 residues long. The CDR3 nucleotides read TGTGCCAGCAGCTCCTATGGGGAGGAGCCATTCCCTGGGGCCAACGTCCTGACTTTC. Its protein is CASSSYGEEPFPGANVLTF.

The rearrangement joins TRBV7-2 to TRBJ1-1; D uncertain. V lost 4 bases to trimming and J lost 5 bases, with 11 bases between them. Germline V CDR1 and CDR2: SGHTA, FQGNSA. This CDR3 region has 13 residues. CDR3 amino acids: CASSSREGTEAFF. CDR3 bases: TGTGCCAGCAGCTCCCGGGAGGGTACTGAAGCTTTCTTT.

This clone was observed a handful of times. The chain is built from TRBV5-1 and TRBJ1-1, with D tentatively TRBD1 (5 bases). This CDR3 comprises 15 residues. Germline CDR1 reads SGHRS; CDR2 reads YFSETQ. Trimming took off 4 bases at V and 1 base at J, with 14 bases between the two ends. CDR3 amino acids: CASSRQGDSNTEAFF. In DNA, the CDR3 is TGCGCCAGCAGCCGTCAAGGGGATTCGAACACTGAAGCTTTCTTT. The variable domain in full, with the rest retrieved from reference TRBV5-1 and TRBJ1-1, is KAGVTQTPRYLIKTRGQQVTLSCSPISGHRSVSWYQQTPGQGLQFLFEYFSETQRNKGNFPGRFSGRQFSNSRSEMNVSTLELGDSALYLCASSRQGDSNTEAFFGQGTRLTVV.

A word on this clone: Other DNA sequences of this sample code for an identical CDR3. The chain has TRBV15 and TRBJ2-7; D unresolved. V was shortened by 0 bases and J by 3 bases, with 6 bases between the two germline ends. The CDR3 has 13 amino acids. Germline CDR1 reads LNHNV; CDR2 reads YYDKDF (reference sequence). In nucleotides, the CDR3 is TGTGCCACCAGCAGAGATCGGAGCTACGAGCAGTACTTC. As protein: CATSRDRSYEQYF.

The chain links TRBV11-2 to TRBJ2-2; no reliable D call. The length of the CDR3 is 13 residues. Trimming stripped 5 bases from V and 7 bases from J, with 11 bases between. The germline gives CDR1 SGHAT, CDR2 FQNNGV. CDR3 sequence: CASSPLVNGELFF. In DNA, the CDR3 is TGTGCCAGCAGCCCACTGGTCAACGGGGAGCTGTTTTTT.

The chain is built from TRBV28 and TRBJ2-5, with 9 bases matching TRBD1. There are 14 residues in the CDR3. Per germline, CDR1 MDHEN and CDR2 SYDVKM. V gave up 7 bases and J gave up 2 bases; unmatched junction bases: 5. CDR3 sequence reads: CASNPDRGQETQYF. The DNA of the CDR3 is TGTGCCAGCAATCCGGACAGGGGACAAGAGACCCAGTACTTC.

The rearrangement links TRBV4-2 to TRBJ2-5, with 10 positions matching TRBD2. Germline lookup yields CDR1 LGHNA and CDR2 YNFKEQ. The CDR3 extends over 16 amino acids. J gave up 2 bases and V 1 base, and 4 bases lay outside the gene matches. CDR3 loop: CASSQGLAGGQETQYF. CDR3 sequence (DNA): TGTGCCAGCAGCCAAGGGTTAGCGGGGGGTCAAGAGACCCAGTACTTC.

The V gene is TRBV7-2, the J gene TRBJ2-2, with 10 bases lining up with TRBD2. Germline loops: CDR1 SGHTA, CDR2 FQGNSA. The V segment lost 3 bases and the J segment 9 bases; nucleotides outside the gene matches: 10. The CDR3 contains 16 residues. For the CDR3, the DNA is TGTGCCAGCAGCTTCCAGGCTAGCGGGAGTCTACGGGAGCTGTTTTTT. This sequence encodes CASSFQASGSLRELFF.

CDR3 protein: CASSLAQTARTDTQYF. As DNA, the CDR3 is TGTGCCAGCAGCTTAGCCCAGACAGCCCGCACAGATACGCAGTATTTT. The V call is TRBV7-9, the J call TRBJ2-3; D is possibly TRBD1 (5 bases). Per germline, CDR1 SEHNR and CDR2 FQNEAQ (reference sequence). This CDR3 has 16 amino acids. V shed 0 bases and J shed 1 base, with 11 bases lying between them.

Comments on this clone: Mismatch with germline at one junction end may stem from a read error. The genes are TRBV11-3 and TRBJ1-2, with TRBD1 matching 9 bases. The CDR3 covers 13 residues. From germline, CDR1 is SGHNT and CDR2 YENEEA. The CDR3 reads CASSLWDREIPYF. In DNA form, the CDR3 reads TGTGCCAGCAGCTTATGGGACAGGGAAATCCCCTACTTC.

This chain connects TRBV5-1 to TRBJ1-1; 7 nucleotides agree with TRBD1. The CDR3 is made up of 15 amino acids. The germline gives CDR1 SGHRS, CDR2 YFSETQ. Trimming at V came to 0 bases and at J to 1 base, leaving 3 bases not matched to a gene. CDR3 in amino acids: CASSLVQGGNTEAFF. In DNA, the CDR3 is TGCGCCAGCAGCTTGGTTCAGGGGGGGAACACTGAAGCTTTCTTT.

The chain uses TRBV13 and TRBJ2-3; TRBD2 aligns across 7 bases. Trimming took 2 bases from V and 1 from J; bases not matched to a gene: 6. The CDR3 spans 16 residues. Germline V CDR1 and CDR2: PRHDT, FYEKMQ (reference sequence). CDR3 loop: CASSLYRGVGTDTQYF. CDR3 sequence (DNA): TGTGCCAGCAGCTTATACCGGGGGGTTGGCACAGATACGCAGTATTTT.

The J gene is TRBJ1-1, the V gene TRBV7-3; D might be TRBD1 (5 bases). Germline lookup yields CDR1 SGHTA and CDR2 FQGTGA. The CDR3 covers 14 residues. V lost 1 base and J 5 bases, leaving 11 bases between the germline ends. DNA for the CDR3: TGTGCCAGCAGCTTAAACGTGGGGCGGACTGAAGCTTTCTTT. Translating gives CASSLNVGRTEAFF. Using reference TRBV7-3 and TRBJ1-1 for the parts outside the CDR3, the full variable domain is GAGVSQTPSNKVTEKGKYVELRCDPISGHTALYWYRQSLGQGPEFLIYFQGTGAADDSGLPNDRFFAVRPEGSVSTLKIQRTERGDSAVYLCASSLNVGRTEAFFGQGTRLTVV.

This chain connects TRBV4-3 to TRBJ2-4; D is ambiguous. V shed 4 bases and J shed 6 bases, with 13 bases lying between them. Looked up from germline, CDR1 is LGHNA and CDR2 is YSLEER. The CDR3 covers 14 residues. The CDR3 protein is CASSLRGQPNIQYF. Written as DNA, the CDR3 is TGCGCCAGCAGCCTACGAGGCCAGCCAAACATTCAGTACTTC.

The chain carries TRBV10-3 and TRBJ2-3, with 11 bases that match TRBD2. The CDR3 is 15 amino acids. V lost 5 bases, J lost 0 bases, and 1 base stayed unmatched. Germline V CDR1 and CDR2: ENHRY, SYGVKD. The DNA for the CDR3 is TGTGCCATCAGTCCTAGCGGGGGGAGCACAGATACGCAGTATTTT. This translates into CAISPSGGSTDTQYF.

The CDR3 coding sequence is TGTGCCAGCAGTGAGCTTTCCGGGGGTGGCTACACCTTC. Protein product: CASSELSGGGYTF. The chain joins TRBV6-1 to TRBJ1-2; D might be TRBD1 (5 bases). The germline V gene encodes CDR1 MNHNS and CDR2 SASEGT. The V end lost 3 bases, the J end lost 7 bases, and 12 bases lay between the germline ends. This CDR3 spans 13 amino acids.

V and J are TRBV5-6 and TRBJ2-5; no clear D. Trimming stripped 0 bases from V and 4 bases from J, with 4 bases between. Germline V CDR1 and CDR2: SGHDT, YYEEEE. The CDR3 sequence is 12 residues long. The CDR3 reads CASSLVAETQYF. Written as DNA, the CDR3 is TGTGCCAGCAGCTTGGTGGCAGAGACCCAGTACTTC.

This clone appeared a few times. V usage is TRBV6-1 and J usage is TRBJ1-2; 7 bases match TRBD1. This CDR3 is built from 14 residues. Germline CDR1 reads MNHNS; CDR2 reads SASEGT. Germline trimming cut 2 bases from V and 4 bases from J; bases unmatched to any gene: 4. CDR3 residues: CASSEMTGPYGYTF. The DNA of the CDR3 is TGTGCCAGCAGTGAAATGACAGGGCCCTATGGCTACACCTTC.

V usage is TRBV11-2 and J usage is TRBJ2-1; D remains unclear. With 1 base removed from V and 4 bases from J, the gap between germline ends came to 8 bases. The germline V gene encodes CDR1 SGHAT and CDR2 FQNNGV. This CDR3 contains 14 residues. This chain's CDR3 is CASSLGYRYNEQFF. The CDR3 DNA reads TGTGCCAGCAGCTTAGGGTACAGATACAATGAGCAGTTCTTC.

The J gene is TRBJ2-1, the V gene TRBV28; TRBD2 matches 10 bases. This CDR3 spans 15 amino acids. The ends lost 6 bases at V and 7 bases at J; junction bases unmatched: 9. CDR1 is MDHEN, CDR2 SYDVKM, per germline. The CDR3 is CASSTSGRAVNEQFF. In nucleotides, the CDR3 is TGTGCCAGCAGCACCAGCGGGAGGGCCGTGAATGAGCAGTTCTTC.

The chain couples TRBV4-1 to TRBJ1-1, with 7 bases lining up with TRBD1. The CDR3 sequence is 15 residues long. The V segment lost 7 bases and the J segment 0 bases; nucleotides outside the gene matches: 8. Per germline, CDR1 MGHRA and CDR2 YSYEKL. Here the CDR3 reads CASKLSGTVNTEAFF. CDR3 sequence (DNA): TGCGCCAGCAAATTATCCGGGACAGTGAACACTGAAGCTTTCTTT.

The CDR3 DNA reads as TGTGCCAGCAGTGACAAGCGCTCTAGCACAGATACGCAGTATTTT. It translates to CASSDKRSSTDTQYF. The chain uses TRBV2 and TRBJ2-3; no definite D call. Germline assignment: CDR1 SNHLY and CDR2 FYNNEI. V lost 3 bases and J 0 bases, leaving 10 bases between the germline ends. The CDR3 loop spans 15 amino acids.